This entry describes one T cell receptor beta chain. Its antigen remains unidentified. Base-call qualities are not available, and no considerably larger clone is one nucleotide away. Taken from cysteine to phenylalanine, the CDR3 has 16 residues. Of all the DNA, just the CDR3 is kept, 48 bases in frame from base 1. CDR1 LGHDT and CDR2 YNNKEL are derived from the germline V gene (reference sequence). Trimming removed 4 bases from V and 5 bases from J, leaving 15 bases between the germline ends. The sample is drawn from a study of blood T cell repertoires in COVID-19 (dated by TCRdb to between 2020 and 2021). Describing the broader study: Samples covering the acute and convalescent phases of COVID-19 were provided by collaborators in the United States, Italy and Spain. The material from the prospective study consisted of cDNA or gDNA derived from T cells, B-cell-depleted T cells, or PBMCs. The dataset comprised deeply sampled blood TCRbeta repertoires from subjects exposed to, actively infected with, or recovered from COVID-19. A freely available public database, intended as a resource for researchers studying the immune response to SARS-CoV-2, is where the repertoires were released. Samples were obtained from the ongoing ImmuneRACE study (first 160 participants) and from over a thousand subjects provided by 6 global collaborators. A de-identified subject ID, COVID-19 status, age in years and sex were almost always included in the sample metadata. Where available, HLA class I and class II types were taken from metadata supplied by the sample provider and were not determined by assay-based typing.

Each collaborating institution followed its own protocols to collect whole blood in K2EDTA tubes. For TCRbeta analysis, collaborators shipped samples in one of three forms: frozen whole blood, isolated PBMCs, or DNA extracted from either of those sample types. Points the paper makes about the study in general: How much clinical and demographic metadata was included differed by source and by participant, and the metadata was provided uncurated.

TCRbeta CDR3 regions were amplified from genomic DNA using the immunoSEQ Assay, a bias-controlled multiplex PCR. In the source study's methods: The number of nucleated cells in each sample was estimated from the amplification of reference gene primers within the assay. To quantify the absolute abundance of each unique TCRbeta CDR3 rearrangement, sequence reads were collapsed and filtered. For each sample, productive Simpson clonality was calculated as the square root of Simpson's diversity index across productive rearrangements. This immuneACCESS table, as held by TCRdb, lists in-frame sequences with V and J called but not all clones. Of the missing ones, under half trace to an unresolved V gene in checked studies; the others have no known cause. The V and J calls and clone size come from that table; D and trimming were worked out from the DNA. The sample contains approximately 150,000 clones, roughly 87% of them found a single time. The ten largest clonotypes hold 3.5% to 4.5% of the sample.

This clonotype was sampled from a woman aged 55-70 years with active or convalescent COVID-19. Material for sequencing was peripheral blood. The chain links TRBV3-1 (or the pseudogene TRBV3-2) with TRBJ1-6; the D gene is not confidently resolved. The DNA sequence reads TGTGCCAGCAGCCCTCCTCCCTCCACGGATAATTCACCCCTCCACTTT. Its translation reads: CASSPPPSTDNSPLHF.